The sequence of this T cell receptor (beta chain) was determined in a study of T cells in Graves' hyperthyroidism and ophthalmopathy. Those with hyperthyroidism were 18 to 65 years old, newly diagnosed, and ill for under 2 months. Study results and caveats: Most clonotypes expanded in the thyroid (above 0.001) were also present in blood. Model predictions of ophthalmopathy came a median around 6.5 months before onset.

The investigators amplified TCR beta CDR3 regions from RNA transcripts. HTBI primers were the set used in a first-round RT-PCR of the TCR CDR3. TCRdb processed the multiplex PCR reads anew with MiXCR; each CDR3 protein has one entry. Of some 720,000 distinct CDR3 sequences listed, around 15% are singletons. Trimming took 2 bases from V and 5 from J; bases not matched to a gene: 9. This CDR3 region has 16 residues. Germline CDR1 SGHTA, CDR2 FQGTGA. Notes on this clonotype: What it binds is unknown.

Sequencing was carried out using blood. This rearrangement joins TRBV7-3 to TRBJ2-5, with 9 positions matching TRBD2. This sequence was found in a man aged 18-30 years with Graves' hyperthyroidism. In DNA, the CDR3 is TGTGCCAGCAGCTTATTGGCGGGAGGGCCGAGGGAGACCCAGTACTTC. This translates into CASSLLAGGPRETQYF. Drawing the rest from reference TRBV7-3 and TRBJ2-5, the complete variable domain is GAGVSQTPSNKVTEKGKYVELRCDPISGHTALYWYRQSLGQGPEFLIYFQGTGAADDSGLPNDRFFAVRPEGSVSTLKIQRTERGDSAVYLCASSLLAGGPRETQYFGPGTRLLVL.